This TCR beta chain was obtained from a study of T cell responses to AZD1222 COVID-19 vaccine. This CDR3 has 14 residues. From germline, CDR1 is SGHNT and CDR2 YYREEE (reference sequence). The J segment lost 2 bases and the V segment lost 6 bases, leaving 5 bases of the junction unmatched. The repertoire was sequenced with immunoSEQ multiplex PCR; TCRdb's copy has only in-frame clones and lacks some. Of about 120,000 clones in the sample, about 90% were seen once. The sequence was obtained from an adult in good health. Specimen: peripheral blood, collected on day 0 of AZD1222 vaccination. The V and J genes are TRBV5-4 and TRBJ2-3; 8 positions agree with TRBD2. CDR3 region: CASNSGIATDTQYF. Here the CDR3 DNA reads TGTGCCAGCAATAGCGGGATCGCCACAGATACGCAGTATTTT.